This T cell receptor beta chain was captured in a study of T cell changes during pregnancy in multiple sclerosis (dated by TCRdb to the late 2010s). Describing the broader study: In women with multiple sclerosis, the researchers looked at how the T cell repertoire shifted as pregnancy progressed.

Libraries were prepared through the immunoSEQ multiplex PCR assay. TCRdb mirrors the immuneACCESS table, restricted to in-frame sequences. Some clones are absent from its copies; in checked studies, under half trace to an unresolved V gene, and the reason for the others is unknown. For this sample the table gives about 100,000 clones, of which around 92% were detected only once. Clones ranked in the top ten supply over 0.8% of the sample. Of note for this clone: This clone's antigen is unknown. Per-base quality was not reported, and no clone a single base away is much larger than it.

This receptor was obtained from a female donor with multiple sclerosis, enrolled in a pregnancy study. The source material was peripheral blood, sampled before pregnancy.

The DNA sequence reads TGCGCCAGCAGCAGGGACAGGGCAGAAAAACTGTTTTTT. It specifies CASSRDRAEKLFF. The V gene is TRBV5-1 and the J gene is TRBJ1-4; 9 central bases correspond to TRBD1. Its CDR3 holds 13 amino acids, cysteine through phenylalanine. Left in the record is the CDR3 DNA by itself, 39 bases read in frame from the first base. V ends up 4 bases short and J 8 bases short, with an unmatched junction base count of 3. CDR1 is given as SGHRS and CDR2 as YFSETQ, both from the germline V gene.